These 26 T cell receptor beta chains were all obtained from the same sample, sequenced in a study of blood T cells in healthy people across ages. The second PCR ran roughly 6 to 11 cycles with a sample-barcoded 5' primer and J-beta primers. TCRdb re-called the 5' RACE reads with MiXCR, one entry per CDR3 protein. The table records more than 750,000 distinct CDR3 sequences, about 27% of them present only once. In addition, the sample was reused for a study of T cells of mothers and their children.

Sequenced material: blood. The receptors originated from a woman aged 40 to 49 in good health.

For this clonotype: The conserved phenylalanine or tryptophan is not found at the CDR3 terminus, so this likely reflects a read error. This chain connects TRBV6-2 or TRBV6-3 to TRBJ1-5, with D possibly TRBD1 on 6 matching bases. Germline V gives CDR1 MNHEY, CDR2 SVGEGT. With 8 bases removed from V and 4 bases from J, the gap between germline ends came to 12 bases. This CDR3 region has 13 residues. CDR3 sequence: CASQRGGNQPQHV. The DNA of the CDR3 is TGTGCCAGCCAAAGGGGGGGGAATCAGCCCCAGCATGTT.

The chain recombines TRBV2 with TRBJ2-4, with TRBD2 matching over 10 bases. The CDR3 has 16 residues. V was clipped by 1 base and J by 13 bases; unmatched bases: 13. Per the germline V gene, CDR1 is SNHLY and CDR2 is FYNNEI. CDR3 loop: CASSEGFSGGKYGQYF. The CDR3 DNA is TGTGCCAGCAGTGAAGGGTTTAGCGGGGGGAAATACGGGCAGTACTTC.

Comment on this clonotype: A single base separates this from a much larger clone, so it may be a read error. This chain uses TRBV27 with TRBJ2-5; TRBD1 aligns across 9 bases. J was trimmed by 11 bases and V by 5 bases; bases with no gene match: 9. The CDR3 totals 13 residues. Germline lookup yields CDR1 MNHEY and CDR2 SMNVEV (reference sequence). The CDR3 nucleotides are TGTGCCAGCAGTATACGGACAGGGGCCAAGCAGTACTTC. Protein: CASSIRTGAKQYF.

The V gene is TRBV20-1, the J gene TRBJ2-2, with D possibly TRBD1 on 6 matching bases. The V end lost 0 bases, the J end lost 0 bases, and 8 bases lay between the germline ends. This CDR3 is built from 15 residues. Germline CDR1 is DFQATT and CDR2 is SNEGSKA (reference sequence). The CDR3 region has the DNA TGCAGTGCTAGAGATCAGGGGACGAACACCGGGGAGCTGTTTTTT. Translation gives CSARDQGTNTGELFF.

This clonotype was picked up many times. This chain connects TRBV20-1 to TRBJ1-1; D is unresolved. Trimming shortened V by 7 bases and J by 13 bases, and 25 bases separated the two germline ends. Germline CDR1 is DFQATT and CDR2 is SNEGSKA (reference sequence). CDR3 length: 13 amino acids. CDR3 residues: CSVYTRTSNGDFF. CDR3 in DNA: TGCAGTGTCTATACTCGGACTAGCAACGGGGATTTCTTT.

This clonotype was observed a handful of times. The CDR3 protein is CASMGSEKLFF. The CDR3 nucleotides are TGTGCCAGCATGGGCAGCGAAAAACTGTTTTTT. The chain carries TRBV12-3 or TRBV12-4 and TRBJ1-4; D gene unclear. The V and J ends lost 7 bases and 8 bases respectively, with 8 bases between them. The CDR3 length is 11 residues.

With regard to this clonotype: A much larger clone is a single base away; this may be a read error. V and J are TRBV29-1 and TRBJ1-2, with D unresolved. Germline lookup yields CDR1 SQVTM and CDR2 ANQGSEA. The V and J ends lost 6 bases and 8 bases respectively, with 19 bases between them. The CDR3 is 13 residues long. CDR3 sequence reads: CSVPMIVSTGYTF. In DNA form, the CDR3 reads TGCAGCGTGCCCATGATAGTCTCTACCGGCTACACCTTC.

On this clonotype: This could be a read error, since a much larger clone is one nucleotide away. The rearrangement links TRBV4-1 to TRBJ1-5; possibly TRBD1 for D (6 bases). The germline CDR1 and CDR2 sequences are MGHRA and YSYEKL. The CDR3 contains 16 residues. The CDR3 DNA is TGCGCCAACAGCCACCGGGACATCGATAGCAATCAGCCCCAGCATTTT. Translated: CANSHRDIDSNQPQHF.

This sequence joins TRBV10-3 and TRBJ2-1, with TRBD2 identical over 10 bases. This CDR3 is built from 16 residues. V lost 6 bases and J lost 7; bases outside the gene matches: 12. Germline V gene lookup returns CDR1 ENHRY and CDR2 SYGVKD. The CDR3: CAISVSSGGPWNEQFF. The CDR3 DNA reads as TGTGCCATCAGCGTGTCTAGCGGGGGCCCGTGGAATGAGCAGTTCTTC.

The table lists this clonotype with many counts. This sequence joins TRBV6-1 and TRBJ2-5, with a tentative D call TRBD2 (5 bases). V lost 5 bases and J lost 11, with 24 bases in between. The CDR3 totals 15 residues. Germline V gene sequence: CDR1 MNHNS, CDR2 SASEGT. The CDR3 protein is CASSPRRTRGIEQYF. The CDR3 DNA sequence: TGTGCCAGCAGTCCCCGTCGGACTCGAGGAATAGAGCAGTACTTC.

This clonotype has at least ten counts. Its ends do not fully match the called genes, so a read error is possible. The CDR3 region has the DNA TGCGCCAGCAGTGCTTCCGATGAAAAACCGTTTTTT. As protein: CASSASDEKPFF. The chain combines TRBV5-1 with TRBJ1-4; D is ambiguous. The CDR3 is made up of 12 amino acids. Germline V gene lookup returns CDR1 SGHRS and CDR2 YFSETQ.

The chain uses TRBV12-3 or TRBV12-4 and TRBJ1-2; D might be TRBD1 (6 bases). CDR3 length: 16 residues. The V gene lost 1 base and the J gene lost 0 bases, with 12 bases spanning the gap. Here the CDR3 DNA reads TGTGCCAGCAGTTTAGAGCAGGGGTTAGCTAACTATGGCTACACCTTC. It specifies CASSLEQGLANYGYTF.

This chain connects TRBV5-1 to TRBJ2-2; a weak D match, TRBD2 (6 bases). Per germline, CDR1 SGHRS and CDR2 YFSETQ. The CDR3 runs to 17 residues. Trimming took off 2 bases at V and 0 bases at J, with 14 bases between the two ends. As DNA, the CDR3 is TGCGCCAGCAGCTTAGGGCAGAGGGAGGCGAACACCGGGGAGCTGTTTTTT. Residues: CASSLGQREANTGELFF.

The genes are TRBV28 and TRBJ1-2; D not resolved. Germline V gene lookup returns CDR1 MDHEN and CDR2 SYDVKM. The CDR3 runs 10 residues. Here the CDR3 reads CGAGNYGYTF. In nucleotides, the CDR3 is TGTGGAGCAGGAAACTATGGCTACACCTTC.

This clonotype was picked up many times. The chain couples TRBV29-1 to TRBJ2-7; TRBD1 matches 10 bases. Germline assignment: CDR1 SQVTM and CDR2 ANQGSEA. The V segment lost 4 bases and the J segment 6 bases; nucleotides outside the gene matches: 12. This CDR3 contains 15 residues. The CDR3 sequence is CSVAGQGIKAGEQYF. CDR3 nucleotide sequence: TGCAGCGTTGCGGGACAGGGGATTAAAGCTGGCGAGCAGTACTTC.

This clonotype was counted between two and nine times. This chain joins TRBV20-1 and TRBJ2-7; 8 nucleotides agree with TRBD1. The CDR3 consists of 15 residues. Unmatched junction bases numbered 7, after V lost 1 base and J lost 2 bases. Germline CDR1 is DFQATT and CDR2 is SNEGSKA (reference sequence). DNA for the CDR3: TGCAGTGCTAGAGGGCTCAGGGGGCTCGCCTACGAGCAGTACTTC. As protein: CSARGLRGLAYEQYF.

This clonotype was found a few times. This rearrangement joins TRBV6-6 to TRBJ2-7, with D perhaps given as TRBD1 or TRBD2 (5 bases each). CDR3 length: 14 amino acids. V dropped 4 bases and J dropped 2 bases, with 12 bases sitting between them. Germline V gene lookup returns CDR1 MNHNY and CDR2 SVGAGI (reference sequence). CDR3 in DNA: TGTGCCAGCAGTTGCCGGGACGGACCCTACGAGCAGTACTTC. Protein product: CASSCRDGPYEQYF.

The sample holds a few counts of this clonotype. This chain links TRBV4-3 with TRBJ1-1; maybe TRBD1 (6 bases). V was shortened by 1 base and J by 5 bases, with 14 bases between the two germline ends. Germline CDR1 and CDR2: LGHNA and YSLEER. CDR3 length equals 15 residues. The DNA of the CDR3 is TGCGCCAGCAGCCAAGCAGGGGCCGGCGGGACTGAAGCTTTCTTT. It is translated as CASSQAGAGGTEAFF.

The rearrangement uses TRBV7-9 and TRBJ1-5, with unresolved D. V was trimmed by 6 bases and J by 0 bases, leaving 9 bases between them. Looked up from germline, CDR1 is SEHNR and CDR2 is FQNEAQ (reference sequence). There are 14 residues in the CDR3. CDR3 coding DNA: TGTGCCAGCAGTGATCAGATTAGCAATCAGCCCCAGCATTTT. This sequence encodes CASSDQISNQPQHF.

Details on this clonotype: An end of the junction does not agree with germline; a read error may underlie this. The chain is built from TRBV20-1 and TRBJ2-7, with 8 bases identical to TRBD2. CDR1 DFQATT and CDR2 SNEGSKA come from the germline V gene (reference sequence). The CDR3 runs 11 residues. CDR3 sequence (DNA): TGCGGTGCAACGGGGGGGGGCGAGCAGTACTTC. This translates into CGATGGGEQYF.

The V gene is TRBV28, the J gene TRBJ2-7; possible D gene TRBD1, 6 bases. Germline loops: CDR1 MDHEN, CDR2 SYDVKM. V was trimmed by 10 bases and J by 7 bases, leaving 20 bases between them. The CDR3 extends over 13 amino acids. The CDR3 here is CAINSGHGLEQYF. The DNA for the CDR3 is TGTGCCATCAACTCGGGACACGGCTTGGAGCAGTACTTC. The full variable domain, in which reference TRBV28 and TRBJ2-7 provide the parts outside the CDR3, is DVKVTQSSRYLVKRTGEKVFLECVQDMDHENMFWYRQDPGLGLRLIYFSYDVKMKEKGDIPEGYSVSREKKERFSLILESASTNQTSMYLCAINSGHGLEQYFGPGTRLTVT.

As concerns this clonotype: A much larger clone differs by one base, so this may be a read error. The CDR3 DNA reads as TGCAGTGCTATCTGGGATTTTGCCTACGAGCAGTACTTC. This encodes CSAIWDFAYEQYF. The chain is built from TRBV20-1 and TRBJ2-7; no reliable D call. From germline, CDR1 is DFQATT and CDR2 SNEGSKA (reference sequence). The CDR3 has 13 residues. Trimming stripped 4 bases from V and 2 bases from J, with 12 bases between.

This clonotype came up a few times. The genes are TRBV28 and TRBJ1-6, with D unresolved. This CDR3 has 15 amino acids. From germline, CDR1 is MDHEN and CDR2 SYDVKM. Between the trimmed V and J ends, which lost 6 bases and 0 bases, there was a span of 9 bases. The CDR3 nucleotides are TGTGCCAGCAGAAGCAGGAGCTCCTATAATTCACCCCTCCACTTT. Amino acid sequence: CASRSRSSYNSPLHF.

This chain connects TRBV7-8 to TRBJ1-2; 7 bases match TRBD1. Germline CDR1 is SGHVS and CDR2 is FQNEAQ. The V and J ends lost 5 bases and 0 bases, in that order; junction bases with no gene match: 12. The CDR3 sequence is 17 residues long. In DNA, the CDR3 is TGTGCCAGCAGCCCCCAGGTTACAGGGGACGCTAACTATGGCTACACCTTC. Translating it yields CASSPQVTGDANYGYTF. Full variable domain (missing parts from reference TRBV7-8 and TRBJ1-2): GAGVSQSPRYKVAKRGQDVALRCDPISGHVSLFWYQQALGQGPEFLTYFQNEAQLDKSGLPSDRFFAERPEGSVSTLKIQRTQQEDSAVYLCASSPQVTGDANYGYTFGSGTRLTVV.

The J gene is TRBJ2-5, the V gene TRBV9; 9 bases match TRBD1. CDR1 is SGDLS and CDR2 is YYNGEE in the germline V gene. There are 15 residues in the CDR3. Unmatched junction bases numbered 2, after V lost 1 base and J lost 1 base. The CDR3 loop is CASSVMGQGQETQYF. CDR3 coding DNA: TGTGCCAGCAGCGTAATGGGACAGGGCCAAGAGACCCAGTACTTC.

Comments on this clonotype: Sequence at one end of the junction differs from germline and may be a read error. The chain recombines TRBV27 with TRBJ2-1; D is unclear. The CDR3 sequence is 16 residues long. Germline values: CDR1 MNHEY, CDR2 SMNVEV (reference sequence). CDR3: CASSPRAAGSYNERFF. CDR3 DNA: TGTGCCAGCAGTCCCCGCGCAGCTGGCTCCTACAATGAGCGGTTCTTC.